The 8 T cell receptor beta chains presented below share a single source sample, sequenced in a study of OX40 agonist ivuxolimab in advanced cancers. Only in-frame clones appear in the TCRdb table, and some are missing; sequencing was by immunoSEQ multiplex PCR. The sample has tens of thousands of clones, more than 80% seen once; the top ten hold nearly 7.5%. The specimen comprised CD4+ or CD8+ T cells sorted from blood, sampled in a trial of the OX40 agonist ivuxolimab. These receptors originate from an adult with an advanced solid tumor such as melanoma, head and neck, liver or kidney cancer.

The rearrangement uses TRBV27 and TRBJ2-3, with D possibly being TRBD2 (6 bases). The CDR3 covers 15 residues. The germline V and J ends were trimmed by 4 bases and 1 base, with 12 bases remaining between them. Germline CDR1 reads MNHEY; CDR2 reads SMNVEV (reference sequence). The CDR3 nucleotides read TGTGCCAGCAGTTCTCGGGGGAGCCGCACAGATACGCAGTATTTT. Residues: CASSSRGSRTDTQYF.

CDR3 sequence reads: CASSQGSGSLYNEQFF. DNA for the CDR3: TGTGCCAGCAGCCAGGGGAGCGGGAGTCTCTACAATGAGCAGTTCTTC. This sequence joins TRBV5-4 and TRBJ2-1, with 8 bases lining up with TRBD2. The CDR3 is 16 amino acids. The junction had 9 bases not matched to a gene; V was cut back by 4 bases and J by 3 bases. CDR1 and CDR2 (germline): SGHNT, YYREEE (reference sequence).

The count of this clone is one. The chain employs TRBV7-9 and TRBJ2-6; D uncertain. Trimming shortened V by 5 bases and J by 0 bases, and 17 bases separated the two germline ends. This CDR3 contains 18 residues. The germline V gene encodes CDR1 SEHNR and CDR2 FQNEAQ (reference sequence). The CDR3 region is CASSPRRLEASGANVLTF. DNA of the CDR3: TGTGCCAGCAGCCCCCGACGGTTAGAGGCCTCTGGGGCCAACGTCCTGACTTTC.

The chain links TRBV9 to TRBJ2-7; TRBD2 is a possible D gene (6 bases). Germline V gene data show CDR1 as SGDLS and CDR2 as YYNGEE. This CDR3 region has 13 residues. The V end lost 0 bases, the J end lost 13 bases, and 17 bases lay between the germline ends. The CDR3 nucleotides are TGTGCCAGCAGCGTAGGGGGGACTCCTAAGTTATACTTC. As protein: CASSVGGTPKLYF.

The gene calls are TRBV18 and TRBJ2-3; D remains ambiguous. The CDR3 covers 11 residues. The germline gives CDR1 KGHSH, CDR2 LQKENI. Trimming took off 2 bases at V and 5 bases at J, with 2 bases between the two ends. The CDR3 sequence: CASSPKDTQYF. In nucleotides, the CDR3 is TGTGCCAGCTCACCAAAAGATACGCAGTATTTT.

V and J are TRBV6-1 and TRBJ2-7; 7 positions agree with TRBD2. Germline CDR1 reads MNHNS; CDR2 reads SASEGT. The CDR3 runs 14 residues. V gave up 10 bases and J gave up 3 bases; unmatched junction bases: 12. For the CDR3, the DNA is TGTGCCACCTACCGGACTAGTCTCCGCTACGAGCAGTACTTC. Protein: CATYRTSLRYEQYF.

The chain employs TRBV6-6 and TRBJ1-5; no clear D gene. Trimming removed 2 bases at V and 7 bases at J, with 9 bases between. Germline CDR1 is MNHNY and CDR2 is SVGAGI (reference sequence). CDR3 size: 13 residues. CDR3 region: CASSYLGRQPQHF. For the CDR3, the DNA is TGTGCCAGCAGTTACCTCGGACGGCAGCCCCAGCATTTT.

The J gene is TRBJ1-4, the V gene TRBV27, with 8 bases identical to TRBD1. This CDR3 region has 15 residues. Germline V gives CDR1 MNHEY, CDR2 SMNVEV (reference sequence). Trimming at V came to 6 bases and at J to 6 bases, leaving 9 bases not matched to a gene. CDR3 bases: TGTGCCAGCAGCCCAGACAGGGGATGGGATGAAAAACTGTTTTTT. This encodes CASSPDRGWDEKLFF. The entire variable domain, with the rest obtained from reference TRBV27 and TRBJ1-4, is as follows: EAQVTQNPRYLITVTGKKLTVTCSQNMNHEYMSWYRQDPGLGLRQIYYSMNVEVTDKGDVPEGYKVSRKEKRNFPLILESPSPNQTSLYFCASSPDRGWDEKLFFGSGTQLSVL.